The entry below gives a single T cell receptor beta chain sequence along with its context. Antigen unknown. This record comes from a study of T cells in Graves' hyperthyroidism and ophthalmopathy. General study points: Ophthalmopathy, as predicted by the model, came a median around 6.7 months after the prediction.

Researchers took RNA transcripts and amplified the TCR beta CDR3 regions from them. Carried out on the TCR CDR3, a first-round RT-PCR used the HTBI primer set. One entry per CDR3 protein results from TCRdb running MiXCR on the multiplex PCR reads. This sample has roughly 300,000 distinct CDR3 sequences, with 15% to 20% found just once. The CDR3 contains 15 residues. J was trimmed by 9 bases and V by 2 bases; bases with no gene match: 7. The V gene's germline CDR1 is MNHNS and CDR2 SASEGT. J is TRBJ1-6 and V is TRBV6-1; TRBD1 agrees at 7 bases. Sequencing was done on a sample of blood. This receptor was identified in a woman aged 45-65 years with Graves' hyperthyroidism. The CDR3 is CASSERQGVGSPLHF. CDR3 DNA: TGTGCCAGCAGTGAACGACAGGGCGTTGGTTCACCCCTCCACTTT.